This entry lists 9 T cell receptor beta chains sequenced from one sample in a study of blood T cells in healthy people across ages. Using a J-beta primer mix together with a sample-barcoded 5' primer, a second PCR was run for roughly 7 to 11 cycles. TCRdb recomputed calls from the 5' RACE reads with MiXCR, one row per CDR3 protein. The data contain around 1,900,000 distinct CDR3 sequences, 30% to 40% of them seen just once; the ten biggest clones take up under 30%. Sequenced input: blood. The receptors originated from a human donor in good health.

Comment on this clonotype: At one end the junction does not follow the germline gene, possibly because of a read error. The chain has TRBV12-3 or TRBV12-4 and TRBJ2-7; TRBD1 aligns across 7 bases. This CDR3 spans 14 amino acids. The CDR3 DNA follows: TGTGCCAGCAGTCCCCGGGACAGCTCCTACGAGCGGTACTTC. It yields the protein CASSPRDSSYERYF.

The chain couples TRBV7-2 to TRBJ1-1, with D perhaps TRBD1 (6 bases). Germline CDR1 reads SGHTA; CDR2 reads FQGNSA. Trimming cost V 5 bases and J 1 base, with 11 bases left between them. The CDR3 has 14 residues. As DNA, the CDR3 is TGTGCCAGCAGCCATGACAGGACGAACACTGAAGCTTTCTTT. Its protein product is CASSHDRTNTEAFF.

This clonotype was seen more than once but under ten times. The chain joins TRBV2 to TRBJ2-6; maybe TRBD2 (6 bases). Germline-derived CDR1 and CDR2 are SNHLY and FYNNEI. The CDR3 length is 11 residues. Trimming shortened V by 5 bases and J by 12 bases, and 8 bases separated the two germline ends. The CDR3 DNA reads TGTGCCAGCAGTCCCGGGGGCGTCCTGACTTTC. This gives the protein CASSPGGVLTF.

This clonotype came up a few times. The chain carries TRBV29-1 and TRBJ1-2; D is ambiguous. V gave up 1 base and J gave up 7 bases, with 19 bases separating them. Germline CDR1 is SQVTM and CDR2 is ANQGSEA. This CDR3 is 15 amino acids long. In DNA, the CDR3 is TGCAGCGTTGAAGCATTTGTGGGTGGGCAGTCTGGCTACACCTTC. Amino acids: CSVEAFVGGQSGYTF.

The chain is built from TRBV7-9 and TRBJ1-2; D might be TRBD1 (6 bases). CDR3 size: 15 residues. V was cut by 5 bases and J by 2 bases, with 15 bases left in between. The V gene's germline CDR1 is SEHNR and CDR2 FQNEAQ (reference sequence). The CDR3 loop reads CASSARSGTNYGYTF. The CDR3 nucleotides read TGTGCCAGCAGCGCCCGCTCCGGGACAAACTATGGCTACACCTTC.

Only a few counts were recorded for this clonotype. V is TRBV9 and J is TRBJ2-7; D possibly corresponds to TRBD1 (6 bases). Germline V CDR1 and CDR2: SGDLS, YYNGEE. V dropped 0 bases and J dropped 3 bases, with 10 bases sitting between them. The CDR3 length is 14 residues. CDR3 DNA sequence: TGTGCCAGCAGCGTAGGGGACACAGACTACGAGCAGTACTTC. It translates to CASSVGDTDYEQYF.

This chain joins TRBV10-3 and TRBJ1-1; D remains ambiguous. The CDR3 contains 15 residues. With 3 bases removed from V and 3 bases from J, the gap between germline ends came to 14 bases. CDR1 and CDR2 from the germline V gene are ENHRY and SYGVKD. CDR3: CAISELEISHTEAFF. CDR3 in DNA: TGTGCCATCAGTGAACTCGAGATATCGCACACTGAAGCTTTCTTT.

This clonotype was seen a handful of times. The rearrangement uses TRBV12-3 or TRBV12-4 and TRBJ2-3, with 7 bases fitting TRBD1. This CDR3 contains 13 residues. V gave up 10 bases and J gave up 0 bases; unmatched junction bases: 4. CDR3 in amino acids: CATRQGSTDTQYF. The CDR3 DNA follows: TGTGCCACACGACAGGGTAGCACAGATACGCAGTATTTT.

The rearrangement links TRBV7-2 to TRBJ2-1, with 10 bases fitting TRBD2. This CDR3 is 20 amino acids long. Germline V CDR1 and CDR2: SGHTA, FQGNSA. The ends lost 2 bases at V and 7 bases at J; junction bases unmatched: 20. CDR3 nucleotide sequence: TGTGCCAGCAGCTTATATTTAGATGGGTGGAGCGGGGGGGCGGTGAATGAGCAGTTCTTC. Its protein is CASSLYLDGWSGGAVNEQFF.